This T cell receptor (beta chain) was observed in a study of T cells in Graves' hyperthyroidism and ophthalmopathy. TCR beta CDR3 region amplification was performed from RNA transcripts. A set of HTBI primers served as the primers for a first-round RT-PCR of the TCR CDR3. TCRdb called the multiplex PCR reads again in MiXCR, with one record for every CDR3 protein. The profile shows under 400,000 distinct CDR3 sequences, 14% of them singletons. This clonotype has at least ten counts. Deletions cut 2 bases from V and 2 bases from J, with 10 bases between. Germline CDR1 is LNHDA and CDR2 is SQIVND (reference sequence). This CDR3 comprises 15 residues.

This chain uses TRBV19 with TRBJ2-1; tentative D call: TRBD2 (6 bases). Sequencing was done on a sample of blood. The source is a woman aged 60-75 years with Graves' hyperthyroidism. The CDR3 coding sequence is TGTGCCAGTAGTATACAGGCGGGAACCTACAATGAGCAGTTCTTC. Protein sequence: CASSIQAGTYNEQFF. Full variable domain (remainder filled in from reference TRBV19 and TRBJ2-1): DGGITQSPKYLFRKEGQNVTLSCEQNLNHDAMYWYRQDPGQGLRLIYYSQIVNDFQKGDIAEGYSVSREKKESFPLTVTSAQKNPTAFYLCASSIQAGTYNEQFFGPGTRLTVL.